These 5 T cell receptor beta chains were sequenced from one sample in a study of cytomegalovirus exposure and HLA in healthy donors. Use of 60 Vbeta and 13 Jbeta primers characterized the PCR. Profiled with immunoSEQ multiplex PCR; TCRdb holds only in-frame clones, not every one. In the table there are roughly 120,000 clones, about 70% of which are singletons. Sequencing was carried out using PBMCs. The source is a woman aged 25-40 years in good health and CMV-seronegative.

The V call is TRBV6-5, the J call TRBJ2-3, with 7 bases matching TRBD2. Germline assignment: CDR1 MNHEY and CDR2 SVGAGI. This CDR3 comprises 13 residues. Unmatched junction bases numbered 1, after V lost 6 bases and J lost 1 base. The CDR3 region is CASSRGGTDTQYF. DNA of the CDR3: TGTGCCAGCAGCCGGGGGGGCACAGATACGCAGTATTTT.

This clone occurred once. The DNA for the CDR3 is TGTGCCAGCAGTGGACAGGGCGATCAATCCGGCTATGGCTACACCTTC. It is translated as CASSGQGDQSGYGYTF. The chain couples TRBV6-6 to TRBJ1-2, with TRBD1 matching over 8 bases. The V segment lost 5 bases and the J segment 4 bases; nucleotides outside the gene matches: 12. CDR3 length: 16 amino acids. Germline CDR1 reads MNHNY; CDR2 reads SVGAGI (reference sequence).

This clone was recorded only once. This chain links TRBV30 with TRBJ2-1, with 8 bases identical to TRBD2. V was clipped by 3 bases and J by 9 bases; unmatched bases: 10. The germline V gene has CDR1 GTSNPN and CDR2 SVGIG (reference sequence). CDR3 length equals 14 residues. The CDR3 nucleotides read TGTGCCTGGAGGGGGAGGACTAGCTTTCCTGAGCAGTTCTTC. This codes for CAWRGRTSFPEQFF.

The rearrangement joins TRBV5-1 to TRBJ2-7, with D perhaps TRBD2 (6 bases). The CDR3 loop spans 15 amino acids. The germline V gene encodes CDR1 SGHRS and CDR2 YFSETQ. Trimming left V 0 bases short and J 4 bases short, with 14 bases between. This chain's CDR3 is CASSLEGTGPYEQYF. In DNA, the CDR3 is TGCGCCAGCAGCTTGGAAGGGACTGGACCGTACGAGCAGTACTTC.

The chain uses TRBV19 and TRBJ2-3; TRBD2 matches at 11 bases. From germline, CDR1 is LNHDA and CDR2 SQIVND (reference sequence). This CDR3 is built from 15 residues. Unmatched junction bases numbered 4, after V lost 6 bases and J lost 2 bases. DNA for the CDR3: TGTGCCAGTAGGGAGACTAGCGGGACCACAGATACGCAGTATTTT. Translation: CASRETSGTTDTQYF. Variable domain in full (rest from reference TRBV19 and TRBJ2-3): DGGITQSPKYLFRKEGQNVTLSCEQNLNHDAMYWYRQDPGQGLRLIYYSQIVNDFQKGDIAEGYSVSREKKESFPLTVTSAQKNPTAFYLCASRETSGTTDTQYFGPGTRLTVL.